The 5 T cell receptor beta chains below come from one sample, sequenced in a study of regulatory T cells in long-lasting Graves disease. CDR3-region Arm-PCR and iRepertoire HTBI primers produced the TCR beta libraries. Using its own MiXCR run on the multiplex PCR reads, TCRdb lists one record per CDR3 protein. The profile shows approximately 350,000 distinct CDR3 sequences, roughly a sixth of them singletons. The time point was: newly diagnosed GD, antithyroid drugs for less than 3 months. Making the TCR library involved RNA that had been extracted from PBMCs. This sample was also put to use in a study of T cells in Graves' hyperthyroidism and ophthalmopathy.

The specimen comprised peripheral blood mononuclear cells (PBMCs), sampled at new diagnosis, from a patient treated with antithyroid drugs. The receptors stem from a middle-aged man with Graves disease.

The V gene is TRBV5-1, the J gene TRBJ2-7; D is unresolved. CDR3 size: 13 residues. Per the germline V gene, CDR1 is SGHRS and CDR2 is YFSETQ. V shed 6 bases and J shed 3 bases, with 13 bases lying between them. The CDR3 DNA sequence: TGCGCCAGCACGTCGCAGGAGAGCTACGAGCAGTACTTC. It codes for CASTSQESYEQYF. The full variable domain, with the rest looked up from reference TRBV5-1 and TRBJ2-7, is KAGVTQTPRYLIKTRGQQVTLSCSPISGHRSVSWYQQTPGQGLQFLFEYFSETQRNKGNFPGRFSGRQFSNSRSEMNVSTLELGDSALYLCASTSQESYEQYFGPGTRLTVT.

This chain connects TRBV11-3 to TRBJ2-7; D is perhaps TRBD1 or TRBD2 (6 bases each). Trimming removed 0 bases from V and 9 bases from J, with 12 bases in between. Per the germline V gene, CDR1 is SGHNT and CDR2 is YENEEA. The CDR3 runs to 13 residues. In nucleotides, the CDR3 is TGTGCCAGCAGCTTAGAGGTAGGGGGGTTGCAGTACTTC. It is translated as CASSLEVGGLQYF.

This clonotype was seen repeatedly, ten times or more. This chain joins TRBV24-1 and TRBJ2-2; the D gene is possibly TRBD1 (6 bases). The CDR3 has 18 residues. Germline loops: CDR1 KGHDR, CDR2 SFDVKD. Trimming stripped 5 bases from V and 0 bases from J, with 18 bases between. The CDR3 reads CATSGWTEESPNTGELFF. Written as DNA, the CDR3 is TGTGCCACCAGTGGTTGGACAGAAGAGTCTCCGAACACCGGGGAGCTGTTTTTT.

Notes on this clonotype: A read error may explain this, as a much larger clone is one base away. The J gene is TRBJ2-1, the V gene TRBV5-6; no reliable D call. The CDR3 has 14 residues. Trimming removed 1 base from V and 12 bases from J, with 17 bases in between. Germline assignment: CDR1 SGHDT and CDR2 YYEEEE. CDR3 loop: CASSLTVRVKGQFF. The CDR3 DNA is TGTGCCAGCAGCTTGACGGTTCGGGTTAAGGGGCAGTTCTTC.

About this clonotype: This may arise from a read error, as a much more abundant clone is one base away. The chain has TRBV15 and TRBJ2-7, with D perhaps matching TRBD1 or TRBD2 (5 bases each). The J call may be faulty, since TRBJ2-1 better matches the DNA end. The CDR3 is 16 amino acids. Looked up from germline, CDR1 is LNHNV and CDR2 is YYDKDF (reference sequence). CDR3 DNA sequence: TGTGCCACCAGCGGAGATCGAGGGACCCTCTACAATGAGCAGTTCTTC. Translating it yields CATSGDRGTLYNEQFF.